One sample yielded the 26 T cell receptor beta chains listed below, sequenced in a study of breast tumors, draining lymph nodes, adjacent tissues (TCRdb year 2016). Receptor libraries were prepared by multiplex PCR. Sequencing was performed on an Illumina HiSeq 2000. TCRdb reprocessing: public reads trimmed at Q25 with fastp, clones called with MiXCR, in-frame beta chains kept. Here each entry gathers all rows of one CDR3 protein and keeps the most common genes and DNA. For this sample there are hundreds of thousands of distinct CDR3 sequences; about 32% appear just once. 1.3% to 1.5% of the sample comes from the top ten. The axillary draining lymph nodes of breast cancer patients were the source of the lymph node samples. Sequenced sample: axillary lymph node tissue. The receptors were gathered from a female donor with breast cancer. Some clones in this sample may be carry-over from other donors' samples.

In this sample, this clonotype turned up many times. CDR3 DNA: TGTGCCAGCAGCCCCGGCCTTGGGCTAGCACGGGAGACCCAGTACTTC. Translated, it gives CASSPGLGLARETQYF. The chain has TRBV7-2 and TRBJ2-5; possible D gene TRBD2, 5 bases. The CDR3 is 16 residues long. V was cut by 5 bases and J by 5 bases, with 21 bases left in between. Germline CDR1 and CDR2: SGHTA and FQGNSA.

This clonotype was detected a few times. The chain recombines TRBV28 with TRBJ2-5; 8 nucleotides match TRBD2. Germline V CDR1 and CDR2: MDHEN, SYDVKM. V gave up 3 bases and J gave up 2 bases; unmatched junction bases: 11. The CDR3 sequence is 17 residues long. The CDR3 coding sequence is TGTGCCAGCAGTTTTTGGGCCAGCGGGAGTGGTCAAGAGACCCAGTACTTC. The encoded protein is CASSFWASGSGQETQYF.

This clonotype was picked up many times. The rearrangement joins TRBV20-1 to TRBJ2-1, with 9 positions matching TRBD2. V shed 3 bases, J shed 0 bases, and the junction held 3 bases outside the gene matches. Germline V lookup: CDR1 DFQATT, CDR2 SNEGSKA (reference sequence). The CDR3 is 15 residues long. The CDR3 DNA follows: TGCAGTGCTAGTTATAGCGGGAGCTCCTACAATGAGCAGTTCTTC. Its translation is CSASYSGSSYNEQFF.

This clonotype was recorded only once. An end of the junction differs from the germline gene, which may be a read error. The chain links TRBV3-1 to TRBJ2-1; the D gene is possibly TRBD2 (5 bases). Per germline, CDR1 LGHDT and CDR2 YNNKEL (reference sequence). The CDR3 is 12 residues long. In DNA form, the CDR3 reads TGCGCCAGCAGCCAGAGCGGCAATGGGCAGTTCTTC. It translates to CASSQSGNGQFF.

This clonotype was seen at least ten times. The V gene is TRBV6-2 or TRBV6-3, the J gene TRBJ2-3; 10 nucleotides agree with TRBD2. V shed 5 bases, J shed 6 bases, and the junction held 5 bases outside the gene matches. The length of the CDR3 is 14 residues. The germline V gene encodes CDR1 MNHEY and CDR2 SVGEGT. The CDR3 here is CASSPSGSLDTQYF. DNA for the CDR3: TGTGCCAGCAGTCCTAGCGGGAGTTTGGATACGCAGTATTTT.

The CDR3 region has the DNA TGCAGTGCTAGAGATTTTAGGGGACAGGGTAGGGACGAGCAGTACTTC. The encoded protein is CSARDFRGQGRDEQYF. V and J are TRBV20-1 and TRBJ2-7, with 9 bases fitting TRBD1. CDR1 and CDR2 (germline): DFQATT, SNEGSKA (reference sequence). V lost 0 bases to trimming and J lost 5 bases; unmatched junction nucleotides: 11. The CDR3 is made up of 16 amino acids.

This clonotype was picked up a small number of times. The chain couples TRBV6-5 to TRBJ1-1; maybe TRBD1 (5 bases). Germline CDR1 and CDR2: MNHEY and SVGAGI. V was cut by 5 bases and J by 6 bases, with 10 bases left in between. The length of the CDR3 is 12 residues. CDR3 sequence reads: CASSVRVAEAFF. The CDR3 DNA sequence: TGTGCCAGCAGTGTCAGGGTTGCTGAAGCTTTCTTT.

A note on this clonotype: It is likely a read error, because the conserved phenylalanine at the end of the CDR3 is missing. V is TRBV13 and J is TRBJ2-5, with a tentative D call TRBD1 (6 bases). The CDR3 extends over 16 amino acids. Germline assignment: CDR1 PRHDT and CDR2 FYEKMQ (reference sequence). V lost 4 bases and J lost 5, with 20 bases in between. CDR3 coding DNA: TGTGCCAGCAGCTCGGCGATGGACTCGAGGGGGGAGACCCAGTACCTC. Translation gives CASSSAMDSRGETQYL.

This clonotype appeared many times. The rearrangement uses TRBV10-2 and TRBJ1-2, with D possibly matching TRBD1 (5 bases). The CDR3 has 14 amino acids. The V and J ends lost 7 bases and 0 bases respectively, with 12 bases between them. Germline-derived CDR1 and CDR2 are WSHSY and SAAADI. This CDR3 reads CASTQGPTNYGYTF. DNA of the CDR3: TGCGCCAGCACTCAGGGTCCCACTAACTATGGCTACACCTTC.

The sample holds many counts of this clonotype. This sequence joins TRBV10-3 and TRBJ2-3, with 8 bases that match TRBD1. The trim removed 6 bases at V and 1 base at J, leaving 3 bases unmatched. The CDR3 length is 14 residues. From germline, CDR1 is ENHRY and CDR2 SYGVKD. CDR3 amino acids: CAISRGPGTDTQYF. In DNA, the CDR3 is TGTGCCATCAGCAGGGGGCCTGGCACAGATACGCAGTATTTT.

This chain joins TRBV4-1 and TRBJ1-4, with TRBD1 as a possible D gene (6 bases). Trimming removed 0 bases at V and 10 bases at J, with 9 bases between. The CDR3 contains 13 residues. The germline CDR1 and CDR2 sequences are MGHRA and YSYEKL. The CDR3 nucleotides are TGCGCCAGCAGCCAAGAACGGGGGCGAAAACTGTTTTTT. This translates into CASSQERGRKLFF.

This clonotype was detected a few times. A much larger clone lies one base from this, so it may be a read error. This chain connects TRBV11-3 to TRBJ2-7; 8 nucleotides match TRBD2. CDR1 SGHNT and CDR2 YENEEA come from the germline V gene. This CDR3 has 16 residues. Trimming took 3 bases from V and 4 from J; bases not matched to a gene: 11. CDR3 in amino acids: CASSFAGRPGGYEQYF. The CDR3 DNA sequence: TGTGCCAGCAGCTTCGCCGGACGGCCGGGGGGGTACGAGCAGTACTTC.

About this clonotype itself: A much larger clone differs from this one at a single base, so this may be a read error. CDR3 DNA sequence: TGTGCCTGGTTGGACACCTATAGTTCACCCCTCCACTTT. It yields the protein CAWLDTYSSPLHF. V gene TRBV30 combines with J gene TRBJ1-6; maybe TRBD1 (5 bases). This CDR3 has 13 amino acids. Germline CDR1 GTSNPN, CDR2 SVGIG (reference sequence).

This clonotype has ten or more counts. The rearrangement uses TRBV29-1 and TRBJ2-1, with 7 bases matching TRBD2. Trimming removed 4 bases from V and 4 bases from J; junction bases left unmatched: 7. The CDR3 contains 14 residues. CDR1 and CDR2 (germline): SQVTM, ANQGSEA. CDR3 in amino acids: CSVVPSGKYNEQFF. Here the CDR3 DNA reads TGCAGCGTTGTACCTAGCGGCAAATACAATGAGCAGTTCTTC.

This clonotype was seen a few times. V is TRBV3-1 and J is TRBJ1-1, with 9 bases lining up with TRBD1. This CDR3 has 14 residues. Trimming removed 6 bases from V and 4 bases from J; junction bases left unmatched: 6. The germline V gene encodes CDR1 LGHDT and CDR2 YNNKEL (reference sequence). CDR3 nucleotide sequence: TGTGCCAGCAGTCAAATGACAGGGGGCACTGAAGCTTTCTTT. Its translation: CASSQMTGGTEAFF.

The chain couples TRBV4-3 to TRBJ2-1, with 13 bases aligning to TRBD2. The better agreement between TRBJ2-5 and the DNA end casts doubt on the J call. There are 16 residues in the CDR3. The V gene's germline CDR1 is LGHNA and CDR2 YSLEER. The CDR3 here is CASSRGLAGEGETQYF. The CDR3, as DNA: TGCGCCAGCAGCCGCGGACTAGCGGGAGAGGGGGAGACCCAGTACTTC.

In regard to this clonotype: This sequence may be a read error, since a much larger clone differs from it by one base. The chain is built from TRBV6-2 or TRBV6-3 and TRBJ1-2; D is perhaps TRBD1 (5 bases). CDR3 size: 12 residues. CDR1 MNHEY and CDR2 SVGEGT come from the germline V gene. V gave up 8 bases and J gave up 7 bases, with 14 bases separating them. The CDR3 sequence is CASGPQQVGYTF. In nucleotides, the CDR3 is TGTGCCAGCGGTCCACAACAGGTTGGCTACACCTTC.

This clonotype was recorded a few times. It may be a read error: a sequence one base away is much more abundant. The chain has TRBV5-5 and TRBJ2-3, with D possibly matching TRBD1 (6 bases). The CDR3 totals 15 residues. Trimming cost V 4 bases and J 2 bases, with 14 bases left between them. Germline V CDR1 and CDR2: SGHKS, YYEKEE (reference sequence). The CDR3 DNA reads TGTGCCAGCAGCCGACAGGCAGCACCCACAGATACGCAGTATTTT. It yields the protein CASSRQAAPTDTQYF.

This clonotype was seen many times. J is TRBJ2-3 and V is TRBV20-1; tentative D call: TRBD1 (6 bases). The germline V and J ends were trimmed by 4 bases and 0 bases, with 23 bases remaining between them. CDR1 and CDR2 from the germline V gene are DFQATT and SNEGSKA (reference sequence). The length of the CDR3 is 18 residues. The DNA for the CDR3 is TGCAGTGCTACCCACGGACAGAATAATGACCCTAGCACAGATACGCAGTATTTT. It is translated as CSATHGQNNDPSTDTQYF.

The chain links TRBV12-3 or TRBV12-4 to TRBJ2-5, with TRBD2 matching over 15 bases. With V trimmed by 6 bases and J by 5 bases, 4 bases remained unmatched. The CDR3 has 15 residues. The CDR3 DNA follows: TGTGCCAGCAGGATGGGGACTAGCGGGAGGGAGACCCAGTACTTC. Protein sequence: CASRMGTSGRETQYF.

At least ten counts were recorded for this clonotype. CDR3 residues: CATTGTGPGELFF. Here the CDR3 DNA reads TGTGCCACCACCGGGACAGGGCCCGGGGAGCTGTTTTTT. The gene calls are TRBV6-5 and TRBJ2-2, with TRBD1 matching 9 bases. The junction had 6 bases not matched to a gene; V was cut back by 10 bases and J by 6 bases. Germline CDR1 and CDR2: MNHEY and SVGAGI. The CDR3 extends over 13 amino acids.

About this clonotype: A much larger clonotype is one base distant, so this may be a read error. This chain links TRBV3-1 with TRBJ2-2; 10 bases agree with TRBD2. Germline lookup yields CDR1 LGHDT and CDR2 YNNKEL (reference sequence). The junction had 9 bases not matched to a gene; V was cut back by 4 bases and J by 7 bases. This CDR3 is built from 16 residues. The CDR3 spells CASSRVLAGGDGELFF. The CDR3 nucleotides read TGTGCCAGCAGCCGAGTGTTAGCGGGAGGTGACGGGGAGCTGTTTTTT.

The count of this clonotype is one. Compared with germline, one end of the junction differs, possibly owing to a read error. The J gene is TRBJ2-7, the V gene TRBV7-9, with 9 bases identical to TRBD1. Per germline, CDR1 SEHNR and CDR2 FQNEAQ (reference sequence). The CDR3 is 15 amino acids. The CDR3 reads CASSQAGTGSYEQCF. CDR3 in DNA: TGTGCCAGCAGCCAGGCCGGGACAGGGTCGTACGAGCAGTGCTTC. Together with reference TRBV7-9 and TRBJ2-7, the CDR3 gives the full variable domain: DTGVSQNPRHKITKRGQNVTFRCDPISEHNRLYWYRQTLGQGPEFLTYFQNEAQLEKSRLLSDRFSAERPKGSFSTLEIQRTEQGDSAMYLCASSQAGTGSYEQCFGPGTRLTVT.

A word on this clonotype: This CDR3 is missing its conserved last phenylalanine or tryptophan, likely due to a read error. The gene calls are TRBV19 and TRBJ2-1; 9 bases are a match to TRBD2. The V gene's germline CDR1 is LNHDA and CDR2 SQIVND (reference sequence). The CDR3 consists of 16 residues. The V and J ends lost 4 bases and 0 bases, in that order; junction bases with no gene match: 4. CDR3 sequence: CASSTTSGGSYNEQFS. CDR3 nucleotides: TGTGCCAGTAGTACGACTAGCGGAGGCTCCTACAATGAGCAGTTCTCC.

This sequence joins TRBV29-1 and TRBJ1-4, with D maybe TRBD1 (5 bases). Trimming removed 8 bases from V and 4 bases from J, with 14 bases in between. This CDR3 is built from 13 residues. The V gene's germline CDR1 is SQVTM and CDR2 ANQGSEA. DNA for the CDR3: TGCAGCTTAGCGGGGACGGATAATGAAAAACTGTTTTTT. It is translated as CSLAGTDNEKLFF.

This clonotype has a count of ten or more. This chain links TRBV20-1 with TRBJ2-1; 8 bases match TRBD2. The CDR3 is 15 residues long. V was clipped by 2 bases and J by 7 bases; unmatched bases: 10. Germline CDR1 reads DFQATT; CDR2 reads SNEGSKA (reference sequence). The CDR3: CSARTKLAAGNEQFF. The CDR3 nucleotides are TGCAGTGCTAGAACCAAACTAGCGGCAGGAAATGAGCAGTTCTTC.